These T cell receptor beta chains were read from a single sample in a study of blood T cell repertoires in COVID-19. This table comes from immunoSEQ multiplex PCR, and its TCRdb copy is limited to in-frame clones, with some not included. The sample includes about 180,000 clones, approximately 86% of them seen just once. Material: peripheral blood. Receptors originate from a woman younger than 45 with active or convalescent COVID-19. Each CDR3 is given with its conserved first and last residue. The D gene is left open where the match is weak. Some rows have no size entry. The others give once, few or many, or a class for an expanded clone.

TRBV4-2	.	15	TRBJ1-2	.	CASSQETSVSYGYTF	TGTGCCAGCAGCCAAGAAACGTCAGTAAGCTATGGCTACACCTTC
TRBV14	.	15	TRBJ1-2	few	CASSQRAGRGYGYTF	TGTGCCAGCAGCCAACGGGCCGGCAGGGGCTATGGCTACACCTTC
TRBV7-9	.	17	TRBJ2-5	once	CASSSQGGRDSQETQYF	TGTGCCAGCAGCTCCCAAGGGGGGAGGGATTCTCAAGAGACCCAGTACTTC
TRBV5-5	.	13	TRBJ2-7	.	CASSLASSYEQYF	TGTGCCAGCAGCTTGGCGAGTTCCTACGAGCAGTACTTC
TRBV5-1	TRBD1	14	TRBJ2-5	.	CASSLRDRGVTQYF	TGCGCCAGCAGCCTCCGGGACAGGGGAGTGACCCAGTACTTC
TRBV7-8	TRBD2	17	TRBJ2-1	.	CASSFGGAGAGYNEQFF	TGTGCCAGCAGCTTTGGAGGAGCGGGGGCGGGCTACAATGAGCAGTTCTTC
TRBV10-3	.	14	TRBJ1-1	.	CAISESSTGRRAFF	TGTGCCATCAGTGAGTCTAGCACAGGCCGGCGGGCTTTCTTT
TRBV6-1	TRBD1	15	TRBJ1-3	.	CASTTDRVSGNTIYF	TGTGCCAGCACCACGGACAGGGTCTCTGGAAACACCATATATTTT
TRBV7-6	TRBD1	20	TRBJ1-1	.	CASSLARVGRGLKDGTEAFF	TGTGCCAGCAGCTTAGCGCGGGTCGGCAGGGGGCTTAAGGATGGTACTGAAGCTTTCTTT
TRBV6-5	.	13	TRBJ1-1	once	CASSYIEGTEAFF	TGTGCCAGCAGTTACATTGAGGGCACTGAAGCTTTCTTT
TRBV15	TRBD1	14	TRBJ1-5	.	CATSRQGVNQPQHF	TGTGCCACCAGCCGCCAGGGGGTAAACCAGCCCCAGCATTTT
TRBV12-5	.	13	TRBJ1-1	.	CASGSGRATEAFF	TGTGCTAGTGGTTCTGGCAGGGCTACTGAAGCTTTCTTT
TRBV2	TRBD2	16	TRBJ2-3	.	CASSRLAGGGTDTQYF	TGTGCCAGCAGTAGACTAGCGGGAGGGGGCACAGATACGCAGTATTTT
TRBV2	TRBD2	18	TRBJ2-7	.	CASTGQGLADLLSYEQYF	TGTGCCAGCACGGGACAGGGACTAGCGGACCTCTTATCCTACGAGCAGTACTTC
TRBV6-2/TRBV6-3	.	12	TRBJ2-3	.	CASSRHQDTQYF	TGTGCCAGCAGCCGGCACCAGGATACGCAGTATTTT
TRBV12-5	.	13	TRBJ1-1	.	CASGVGGNTEAFF	TGTGCTAGTGGTGTCGGCGGGAACACTGAAGCTTTCTTT
TRBV5-1	.	15	TRBJ1-5	.	CASSLGGYSNQPQHF	TGCGCCAGCAGCTTGGGAGGGTATAGCAATCAGCCCCAGCATTTT
TRBV9	TRBD2	17	TRBJ2-1	.	CASSAGGQRGAYNEQFF	TGTGCCAGCAGCGCCGGGGGCCAGCGGGGGGCTTACAATGAGCAGTTCTTC
TRBV6-5	.	14	TRBJ2-1	.	CASILGGSYNEQFF	TGTGCCAGCATCCTAGGGGGCTCCTACAATGAGCAGTTCTTC
TRBV7-9	.	16	TRBJ1-3	.	CASSLGQPKAGNTIYF	TGTGCCAGCAGCCTAGGACAGCCCAAGGCTGGAAACACCATATATTTT
TRBV27	TRBD1	16	TRBJ1-5	.	CASSLTGQGANQPQHF	TGTGCCAGCAGTTTAACTGGACAGGGGGCGAATCAGCCCCAGCATTTT
TRBV18	.	15	TRBJ2-5	.	CASSPRLGGQETQYF	TGTGCCAGCTCACCAAGGTTGGGGGGTCAAGAGACCCAGTACTTC